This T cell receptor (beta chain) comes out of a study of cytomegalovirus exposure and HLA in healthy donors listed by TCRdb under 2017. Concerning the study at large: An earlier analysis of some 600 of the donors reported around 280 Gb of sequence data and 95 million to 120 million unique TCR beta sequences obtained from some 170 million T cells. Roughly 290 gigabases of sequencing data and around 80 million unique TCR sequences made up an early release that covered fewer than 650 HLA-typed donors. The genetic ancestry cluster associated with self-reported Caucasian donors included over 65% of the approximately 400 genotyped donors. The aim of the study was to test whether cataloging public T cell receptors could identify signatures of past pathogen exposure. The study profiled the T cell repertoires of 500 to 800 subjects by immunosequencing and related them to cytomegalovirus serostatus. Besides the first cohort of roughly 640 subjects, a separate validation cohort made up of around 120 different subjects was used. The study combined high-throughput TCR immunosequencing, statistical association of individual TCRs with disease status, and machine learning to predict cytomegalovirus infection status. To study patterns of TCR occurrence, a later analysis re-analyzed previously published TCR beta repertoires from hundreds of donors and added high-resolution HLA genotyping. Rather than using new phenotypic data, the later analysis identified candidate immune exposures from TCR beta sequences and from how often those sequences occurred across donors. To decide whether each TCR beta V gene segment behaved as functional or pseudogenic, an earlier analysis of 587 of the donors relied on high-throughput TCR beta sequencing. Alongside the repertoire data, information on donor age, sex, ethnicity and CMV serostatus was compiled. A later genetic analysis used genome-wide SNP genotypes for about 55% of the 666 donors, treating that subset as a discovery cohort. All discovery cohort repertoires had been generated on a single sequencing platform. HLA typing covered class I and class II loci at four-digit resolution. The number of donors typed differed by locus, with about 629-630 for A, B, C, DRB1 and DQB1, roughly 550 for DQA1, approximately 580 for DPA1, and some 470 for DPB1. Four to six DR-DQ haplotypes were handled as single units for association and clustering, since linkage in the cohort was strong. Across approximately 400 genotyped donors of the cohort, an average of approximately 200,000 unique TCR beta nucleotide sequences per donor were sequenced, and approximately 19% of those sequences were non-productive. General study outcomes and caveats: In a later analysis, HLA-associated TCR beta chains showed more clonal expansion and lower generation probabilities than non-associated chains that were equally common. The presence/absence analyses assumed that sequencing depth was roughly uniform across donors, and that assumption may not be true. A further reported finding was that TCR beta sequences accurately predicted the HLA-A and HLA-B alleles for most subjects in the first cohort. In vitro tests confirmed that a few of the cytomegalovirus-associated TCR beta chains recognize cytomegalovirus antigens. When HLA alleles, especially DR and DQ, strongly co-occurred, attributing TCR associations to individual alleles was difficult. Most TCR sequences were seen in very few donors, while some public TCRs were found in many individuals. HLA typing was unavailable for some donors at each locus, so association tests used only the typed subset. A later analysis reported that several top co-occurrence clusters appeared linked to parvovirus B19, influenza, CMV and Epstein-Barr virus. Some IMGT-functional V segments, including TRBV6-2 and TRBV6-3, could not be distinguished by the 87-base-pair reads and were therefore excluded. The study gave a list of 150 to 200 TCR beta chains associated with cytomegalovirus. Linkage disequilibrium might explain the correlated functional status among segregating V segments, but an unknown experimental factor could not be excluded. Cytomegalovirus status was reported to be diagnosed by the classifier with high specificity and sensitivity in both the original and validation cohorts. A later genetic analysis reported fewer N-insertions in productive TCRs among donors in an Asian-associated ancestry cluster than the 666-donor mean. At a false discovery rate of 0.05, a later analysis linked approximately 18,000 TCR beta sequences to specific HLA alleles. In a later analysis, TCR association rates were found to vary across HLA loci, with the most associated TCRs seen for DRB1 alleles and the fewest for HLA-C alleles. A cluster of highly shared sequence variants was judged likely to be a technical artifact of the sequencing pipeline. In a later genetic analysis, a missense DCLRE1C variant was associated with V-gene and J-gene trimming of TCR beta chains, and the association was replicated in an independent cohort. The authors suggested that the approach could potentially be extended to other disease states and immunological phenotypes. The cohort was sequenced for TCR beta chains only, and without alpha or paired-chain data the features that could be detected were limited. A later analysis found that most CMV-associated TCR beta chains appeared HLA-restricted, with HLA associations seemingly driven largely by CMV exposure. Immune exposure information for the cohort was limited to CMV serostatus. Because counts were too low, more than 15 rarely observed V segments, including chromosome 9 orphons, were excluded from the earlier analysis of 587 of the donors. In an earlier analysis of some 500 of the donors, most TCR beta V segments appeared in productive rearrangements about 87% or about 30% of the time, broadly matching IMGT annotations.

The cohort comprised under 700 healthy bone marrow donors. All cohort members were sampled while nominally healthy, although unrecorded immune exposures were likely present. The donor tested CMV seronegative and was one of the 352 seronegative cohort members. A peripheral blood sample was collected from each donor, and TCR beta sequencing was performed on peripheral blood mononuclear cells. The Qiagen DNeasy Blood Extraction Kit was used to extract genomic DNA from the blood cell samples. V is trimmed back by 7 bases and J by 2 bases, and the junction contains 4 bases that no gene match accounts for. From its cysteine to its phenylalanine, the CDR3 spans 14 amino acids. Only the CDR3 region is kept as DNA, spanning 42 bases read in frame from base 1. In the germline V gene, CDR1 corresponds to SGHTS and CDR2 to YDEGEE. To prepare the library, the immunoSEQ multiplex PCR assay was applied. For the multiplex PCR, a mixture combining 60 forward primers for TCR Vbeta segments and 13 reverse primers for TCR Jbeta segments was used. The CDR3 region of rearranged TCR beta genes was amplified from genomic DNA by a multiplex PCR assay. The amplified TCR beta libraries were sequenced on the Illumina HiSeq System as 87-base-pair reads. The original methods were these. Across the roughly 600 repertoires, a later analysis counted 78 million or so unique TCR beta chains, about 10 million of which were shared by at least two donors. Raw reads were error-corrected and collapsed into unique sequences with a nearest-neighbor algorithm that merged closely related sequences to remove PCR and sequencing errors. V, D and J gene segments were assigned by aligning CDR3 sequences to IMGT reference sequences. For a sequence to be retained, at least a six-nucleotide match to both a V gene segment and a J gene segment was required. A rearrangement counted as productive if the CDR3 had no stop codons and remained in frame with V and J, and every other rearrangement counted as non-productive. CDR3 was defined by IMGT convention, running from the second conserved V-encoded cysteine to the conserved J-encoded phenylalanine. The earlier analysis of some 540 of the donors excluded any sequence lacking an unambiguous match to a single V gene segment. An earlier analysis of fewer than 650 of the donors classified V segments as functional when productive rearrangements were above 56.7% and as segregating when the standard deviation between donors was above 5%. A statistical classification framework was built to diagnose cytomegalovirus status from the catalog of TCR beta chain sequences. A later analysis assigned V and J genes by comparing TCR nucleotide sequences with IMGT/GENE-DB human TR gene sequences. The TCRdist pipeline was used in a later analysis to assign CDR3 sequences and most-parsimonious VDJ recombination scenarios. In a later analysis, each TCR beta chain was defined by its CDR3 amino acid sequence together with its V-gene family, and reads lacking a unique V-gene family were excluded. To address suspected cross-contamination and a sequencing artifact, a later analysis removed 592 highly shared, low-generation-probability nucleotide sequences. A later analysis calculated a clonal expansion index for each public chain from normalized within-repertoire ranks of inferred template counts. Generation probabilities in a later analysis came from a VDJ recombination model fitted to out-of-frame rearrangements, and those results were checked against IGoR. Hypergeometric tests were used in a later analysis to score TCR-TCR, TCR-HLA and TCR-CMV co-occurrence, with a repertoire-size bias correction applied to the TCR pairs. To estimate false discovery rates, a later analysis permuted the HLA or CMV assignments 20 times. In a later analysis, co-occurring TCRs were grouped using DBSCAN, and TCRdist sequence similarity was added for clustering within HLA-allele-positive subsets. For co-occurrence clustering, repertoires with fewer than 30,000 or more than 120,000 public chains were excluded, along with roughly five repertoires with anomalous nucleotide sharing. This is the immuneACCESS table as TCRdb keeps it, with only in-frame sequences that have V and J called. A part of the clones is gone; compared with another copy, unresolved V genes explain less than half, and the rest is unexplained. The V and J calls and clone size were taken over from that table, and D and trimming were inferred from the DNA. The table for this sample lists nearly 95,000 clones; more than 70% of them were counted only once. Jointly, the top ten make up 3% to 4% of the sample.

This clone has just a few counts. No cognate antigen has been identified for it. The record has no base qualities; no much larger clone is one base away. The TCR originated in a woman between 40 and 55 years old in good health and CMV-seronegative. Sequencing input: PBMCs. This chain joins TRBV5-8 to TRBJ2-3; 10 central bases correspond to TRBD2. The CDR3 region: CASRLAGATDTQYF. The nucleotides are TGTGCCAGCCGTCTAGCGGGGGCCACAGATACGCAGTATTTT.